The rows below give T cell receptor beta chains drawn from one sample of a study of Graves' ophthalmopathy and Graves' hyperthyroidism. TCRdb passed the multiplex PCR reads through MiXCR, listing each CDR3 protein once. The sample holds more than 300,000 distinct CDR3 sequences; about 15% are singletons and the top ten take around 2.4%. Sequenced input: peripheral blood. Receptors originate from an adult woman with stable Graves' hyperthyroidism. Both conserved end residues are part of each CDR3. The D gene is left open where the match is weak. Clone sizes are given selectively: once, few, many, or a class where the clone is expanded.

J: TRBJ2-3
D: TRBD1
size: -
length: 16
V: TRBV25-1
CDR3: CASSEMLGTAVDTQYF
DNA: TGTGCCAGCAGTGAGATGTTGGGGACAGCAGTAGATACGCAGTATTTT

J: TRBJ2-7
D: TRBD2
size: many
length: 17
V: TRBV6-5
CDR3: CASSYSKAGDAGYEQYF
DNA: TGTGCCAGCAGTTACTCGAAGGCGGGAGATGCGGGCTACGAGCAGTACTTC

J: TRBJ2-3
D: TRBD2
size: many
length: 15
V: TRBV6-1
CDR3: CASSLTSGRTDTQYF
DNA: TGTGCCAGCAGCCTCACTAGCGGGAGAACAGATACGCAGTATTTT

J: TRBJ2-7
D: TRBD1
size: many
length: 14
V: TRBV12-3/TRBV12-4
CDR3: CASSARQGTYEQYF
DNA: TGTGCCAGCAGTGCCCGACAGGGAACCTACGAGCAGTACTTC

J: TRBJ1-2
D: -
size: many
length: 15
V: TRBV11-2
CDR3: CASSLGVITGDGYTF
DNA: TGTGCCAGCAGCTTAGGGGTGATAACGGGCGATGGCTACACCTTC

J: TRBJ1-3
D: -
size: -
length: 13
V: TRBV7-2
CDR3: CASSSPVGNTIYF
DNA: TGTGCCAGCAGCTCCCCGGTTGGAAACACCATATATTTT

J: TRBJ2-2
D: TRBD1
size: many
length: 17
V: TRBV5-4
CDR3: CASSLPAGTANTGELFF
DNA: TGTGCCAGCAGCTTGCCCGCCGGGACAGCGAACACCGGGGAGCTGTTTTTT

J: TRBJ1-1
D: TRBD1
size: many
length: 14
V: TRBV2
CDR3: CASSLDRLNTEAFF
DNA: TGTGCCAGCAGCCTGGACAGGCTTAACACTGAAGCTTTCTTT

J: TRBJ2-2
D: TRBD2
size: many
length: 20
V: TRBV24-1
CDR3: CATSSSPGTSGKGVTGELFF
DNA: TGTGCCACCAGTTCCTCCCCCGGGACTAGCGGGAAGGGCGTGACCGGGGAGCTGTTTTTT

J: TRBJ2-7
D: -
size: many
length: 12
V: TRBV6-1
CDR3: CASSVGSTSTNF
DNA: TGTGCCAGCAGTGTGGGGTCGACATCCACAAACTTC

J: TRBJ2-5
D: TRBD1
size: many
length: 15
V: TRBV6-1
CDR3: CASAGTARAEETQYF
DNA: TGTGCCAGCGCCGGGACAGCCCGCGCTGAAGAGACCCAGTACTTC

J: TRBJ2-2
D: -
size: few
length: 15
V: TRBV6-2/TRBV6-3
CDR3: CASSHGVGDPGELFF
DNA: TGTGCCAGCAGTCACGGAGTAGGGGATCCCGGGGAGCTGTTTTTT

J: TRBJ1-2
D: -
size: few
length: 14
V: TRBV20-1
CDR3: CSARAPPGDYGYTF
DNA: TGCAGTGCTAGAGCCCCTCCCGGCGACTATGGCTACACCTTC

J: TRBJ2-7
D: TRBD2
size: many
length: 16
V: TRBV7-2
CDR3: CASSTGGGGTSWEQYF
DNA: TGTGCCAGCAGCACCGGGGGGGGCGGGACCTCTTGGGAGCAGTACTTC

J: TRBJ2-7
D: TRBD1
size: many
length: 16
V: TRBV7-2
CDR3: CASSFPLKARGQEQYF
DNA: TGTGCCAGCAGCTTCCCCCTTAAGGCCAGGGGGCAAGAGCAGTACTTC

J: TRBJ1-2
D: TRBD1
size: many
length: 16
V: TRBV7-8
CDR3: CASSLEEVTGGDGYTF
DNA: TGTGCCAGCAGCTTAGAAGAGGTGACAGGGGGCGATGGCTACACCTTC

J: TRBJ1-6
D: -
size: many
length: 14
V: TRBV6-7
CDR3: CASSDSPHNSPLHF
DNA: TGTGCCAGCAGTGACTCGCCACATAATTCACCCCTCCACTTT